The next 18 T cell receptor beta chains were all read from a single sample in a study of identical twins. One entry per CDR3 protein, called by TCRdb with MiXCR from the 5' RACE reads. The sample holds about 720,000 distinct CDR3 sequences, around a sixth seen once. The same sample was also studied in work on T cells expressing NK-cell markers.

The sequenced sample was PBMCs. The receptors stem from a woman aged 18-30 years in good health.

This clonotype was found many times. The V call is TRBV12-3 or TRBV12-4, the J call TRBJ1-1; a possible D gene is TRBD1 (5 bases). V gave up 8 bases and J gave up 8 bases, with 12 bases separating them. The CDR3 spans 11 residues. CDR3: CASSGPTEAFF. CDR3 in DNA: TGTGCCAGCTCGGGGCCCACCGAAGCTTTCTTT.

This clonotype appeared a few times. V usage is TRBV10-3 and J usage is TRBJ1-1; D is undetermined. Germline loops: CDR1 ENHRY, CDR2 SYGVKD. Trimming removed 3 bases from V and 0 bases from J, with 8 bases in between. The CDR3 consists of 14 residues. The CDR3 sequence: CAISEYTLNTEAFF. The CDR3 DNA sequence: TGTGCCATCAGTGAATATACTTTGAACACTGAAGCTTTCTTT.

Ten or more counts support this clonotype. The chain uses TRBV9 and TRBJ1-1, with D possibly being TRBD1 (5 bases). The ends were cut back, 5 bases at V and 0 bases at J, with 11 bases in the middle. The CDR3 extends over 14 amino acids. CDR1 is SGDLS and CDR2 is YYNGEE in the germline V gene. CDR3 residues: CASSLGLLNTEAFF. The CDR3 bases are TGTGCCAGCAGTCTGGGACTTCTGAACACTGAAGCTTTCTTT.

This clonotype occurred a few times. This rearrangement joins TRBV20-1 to TRBJ2-7; 7 bases match TRBD2. The V gene's germline CDR1 is DFQATT and CDR2 SNEGSKA (reference sequence). The trim removed 0 bases at V and 0 bases at J, leaving 5 bases unmatched. This CDR3 contains 15 residues. The DNA of the CDR3 is TGCAGTGCTAGAGATCCGACTAGCAGCTCCTACGAGCAGTACTTC. Encoded protein: CSARDPTSSSYEQYF.

The chain uses TRBV5-1 and TRBJ1-5; tentatively, D is TRBD1 (5 bases). CDR1 SGHRS and CDR2 YFSETQ come from the germline V gene. This CDR3 contains 14 residues. With 4 bases removed from V and 5 bases from J, the gap between germline ends came to 13 bases. The CDR3 sequence is CASSPGPVHQPQHF. The CDR3 nucleotides read TGCGCCAGCAGCCCGGGGCCTGTCCATCAGCCCCAGCATTTT.

The gene calls are TRBV11-1 and TRBJ2-1; the match to TRBD2 covers 14 bases. The CDR3 is made up of 20 amino acids. V shed 1 base and J 6 bases; nucleotides not matched to a gene: 14. Germline values: CDR1 SGHAT, CDR2 FQDESV (reference sequence). The CDR3 spells CASSLGGTSGSLGTSNEQFF. Here the CDR3 DNA reads TGTGCCAGCAGCTTAGGGGGGACTAGCGGGAGTTTGGGGACTTCCAATGAGCAGTTCTTC.

The chain uses TRBV11-2 and TRBJ2-3, with D perhaps TRBD2 (5 bases). Trimming pared 1 base from V and 6 bases from J, leaving 17 bases between. The CDR3 is 16 residues long. Germline CDR1 reads SGHAT; CDR2 reads FQNNGV. Here the CDR3 DNA reads TGTGCCAGCAGCTTAGTGGAGCGGAACGAGTTGGATACGCAGTATTTT. This translates into CASSLVERNELDTQYF.

The V and J genes are TRBV10-3 and TRBJ1-3; 8 positions match TRBD1. Germline V gene sequence: CDR1 ENHRY, CDR2 SYGVKD. Trimming at V came to 7 bases and at J to 4 bases, leaving 3 bases not matched to a gene. The CDR3 contains 13 residues. CDR3 sequence (DNA): TGTGCCATCACCCGGACAGGGGGAAACACCATATATTTT. Translation: CAITRTGGNTIYF.

The gene calls are TRBV7-2 and TRBJ2-3, with 9 bases lining up with TRBD2. CDR1 is SGHTA and CDR2 is FQGNSA in the germline V gene. Germline trimming cut 5 bases from V and 3 bases from J; bases unmatched to any gene: 9. The CDR3 covers 16 residues. This CDR3 reads CASSPLAGADTDTQYF. CDR3 sequence (DNA): TGTGCCAGCAGCCCATTAGCGGGGGCCGATACAGATACGCAGTATTTT.

There are a few counts of this clonotype. The CDR3 bases are TGTGCCAGCAGCGACGATTGGGGACAGAGCTCTGGGGCCAACGTCCTGACTTTC. It yields the protein CASSDDWGQSSGANVLTF. The chain employs TRBV11-1 and TRBJ2-6; 7 nucleotides line up with TRBD1. In germline, CDR1 is SGHAT, CDR2 FQDESV (reference sequence). The CDR3 loop spans 18 amino acids. The V segment lost 5 bases and the J segment 0 bases; nucleotides outside the gene matches: 10.

Only a few counts were recorded for this clonotype. The gene calls are TRBV20-1 and TRBJ2-1, with 8 nucleotides matching TRBD2. Germline CDR1 reads DFQATT; CDR2 reads SNEGSKA (reference sequence). The CDR3 has 14 amino acids. The V and J ends lost 1 base and 3 bases, in that order; junction bases with no gene match: 2. The DNA for the CDR3 is TGCAGTGCTAGAGTCGCGGGGGGCTACAATGAGCAGTTCTTC. This encodes CSARVAGGYNEQFF.

The chain employs TRBV6-5 and TRBJ1-1, with D possibly being TRBD1 (5 bases). Deletions cut 3 bases from V and 4 bases from J, with 15 bases between. CDR3 length equals 15 residues. Germline lookup yields CDR1 MNHEY and CDR2 SVGAGI. DNA for the CDR3: TGTGCCAGCAGTTATGGTACGGGGCGGGTCACTGAAGCTTTCTTT. Translation: CASSYGTGRVTEAFF.

The rearrangement joins TRBV7-7 to TRBJ2-3; TRBD2 matches at 13 bases. Germline V CDR1 and CDR2: SSHAT, FNYEAQ (reference sequence). With 5 bases clipped from V and 6 bases from J, the junction kept 8 bases outside the gene matches. This CDR3 has 16 amino acids. CDR3 region: CASSATGLAGTDTQYF. In DNA, the CDR3 is TGTGCCAGCAGCGCAACGGGACTAGCGGGGACCGATACGCAGTATTTT.

The rearrangement uses TRBV5-6 and TRBJ2-7, with D perhaps TRBD1 (6 bases). The CDR3 is 14 amino acids. The V gene lost 5 bases and the J gene lost 6 bases, with 18 bases spanning the gap. CDR1 is SGHDT and CDR2 is YYEEEE in the germline V gene. CDR3 in amino acids: CASSYQGPGFEQYF. The CDR3 DNA reads TGTGCCAGCAGTTACCAGGGGCCCGGATTCGAGCAGTACTTC.

The genes are TRBV20-1 and TRBJ1-1, with a possible D match to TRBD1 (5 bases). The germline gives CDR1 DFQATT, CDR2 SNEGSKA (reference sequence). This CDR3 has 14 amino acids. V dropped 4 bases and J dropped 1 base, with 13 bases sitting between them. In DNA, the CDR3 is TGCAGTGCTATCCGTGGGGCGGCGAACACTGAAGCTTTCTTT. This codes for CSAIRGAANTEAFF.

This clonotype was recorded once. The chain joins TRBV5-5 to TRBJ2-7; perhaps D is TRBD1 or TRBD2 (5 bases each). Trimming left V 1 base short and J 3 bases short, with 14 bases between. CDR1 SGHKS and CDR2 YYEKEE come from the germline V gene (reference sequence). The CDR3 extends over 15 amino acids. The CDR3 nucleotides are TGTGCCAGCAGCTTGCGGGTCGGGGCGAACTACGAGCAGTACTTC. It encodes CASSLRVGANYEQYF.

This chain uses TRBV12-3 or TRBV12-4 with TRBJ2-3, with 9 positions matching TRBD1. The CDR3 contains 19 residues. V was clipped by 8 bases and J by 4 bases; unmatched bases: 22. CDR3 nucleotide sequence: TGTGCCAGCTTCGGGACAGGGTTTTTATCCATTGGTTCGGCAGATACGCAGTATTTT. Translation: CASFGTGFLSIGSADTQYF.

V and J are TRBV12-3 or TRBV12-4 and TRBJ1-4; possibly TRBD1 for D (5 bases). V was trimmed by 6 bases and J by 8 bases, leaving 13 bases between them. The CDR3 contains 13 residues. This CDR3 reads CASRGPLGEKLFF. As DNA, the CDR3 is TGTGCCAGCAGGGGGCCCTTGGGGGAAAAACTGTTTTTT.